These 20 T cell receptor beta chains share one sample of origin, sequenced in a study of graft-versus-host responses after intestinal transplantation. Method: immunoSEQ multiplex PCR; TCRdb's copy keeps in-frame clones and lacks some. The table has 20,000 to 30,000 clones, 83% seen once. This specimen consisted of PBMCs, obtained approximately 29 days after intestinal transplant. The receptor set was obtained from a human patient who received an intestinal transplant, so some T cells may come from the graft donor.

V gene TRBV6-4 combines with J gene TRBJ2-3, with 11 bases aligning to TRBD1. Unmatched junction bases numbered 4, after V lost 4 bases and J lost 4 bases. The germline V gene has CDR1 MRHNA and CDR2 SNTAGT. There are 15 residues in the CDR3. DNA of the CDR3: TGTGCCAGCAGTGCTGGACAGGGGGCTGCAGATACGCAGTATTTT. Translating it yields CASSAGQGAADTQYF.

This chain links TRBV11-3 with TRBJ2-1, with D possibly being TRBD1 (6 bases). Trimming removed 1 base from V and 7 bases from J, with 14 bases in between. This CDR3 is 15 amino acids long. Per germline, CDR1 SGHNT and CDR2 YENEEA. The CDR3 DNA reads TGTGCCAGCAGCTTAGGGGGGCGAGGGTGGAATGAGCAGTTCTTC. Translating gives CASSLGGRGWNEQFF.

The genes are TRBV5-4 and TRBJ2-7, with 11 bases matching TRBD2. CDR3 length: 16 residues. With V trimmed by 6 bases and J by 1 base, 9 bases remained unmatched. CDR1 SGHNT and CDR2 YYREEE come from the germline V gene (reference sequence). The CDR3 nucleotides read TGTGCCAGCACTATACTAGCGGGGGACCTTTCCTACGAGCAGTACTTC. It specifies CASTILAGDLSYEQYF. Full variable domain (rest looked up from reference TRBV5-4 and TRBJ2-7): ETGVTQSPTHLIKTRGQQVTLRCSSQSGHNTVSWYQQALGQGPQFIFQYYREEENGRGNFPPRFSGLQFPNYSSELNVNALELDDSALYLCASTILAGDLSYEQYFGPGTRLTVT.

CDR3 coding DNA: TGTGCCAGCAGTTCCGGGGGCCCCAGGGTGAACTATGGCTACACCTTC. Translation: CASSSGGPRVNYGYTF. V is TRBV5-5 and J is TRBJ1-2; D is possibly TRBD1 (6 bases). The CDR3 length is 16 residues. Germline CDR1 SGHKS, CDR2 YYEKEE (reference sequence). The V gene lost 5 bases and the J gene lost 2 bases, with 19 bases spanning the gap.

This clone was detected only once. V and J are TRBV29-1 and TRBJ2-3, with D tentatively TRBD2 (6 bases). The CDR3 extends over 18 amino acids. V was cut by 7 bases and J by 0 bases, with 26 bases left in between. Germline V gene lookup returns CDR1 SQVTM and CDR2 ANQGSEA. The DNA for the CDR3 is TGCAGCGCAAGGGGACTCTCCCTCCCGAGGTCTAGCACAGATACGCAGTATTTT. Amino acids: CSARGLSLPRSSTDTQYF.

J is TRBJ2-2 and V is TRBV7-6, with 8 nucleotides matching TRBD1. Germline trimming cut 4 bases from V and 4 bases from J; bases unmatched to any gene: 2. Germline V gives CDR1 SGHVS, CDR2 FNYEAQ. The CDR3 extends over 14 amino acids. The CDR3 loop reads CASSSDRGTGELFF. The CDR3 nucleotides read TGTGCCAGCAGCTCAGACAGGGGCACCGGGGAGCTGTTTTTT.

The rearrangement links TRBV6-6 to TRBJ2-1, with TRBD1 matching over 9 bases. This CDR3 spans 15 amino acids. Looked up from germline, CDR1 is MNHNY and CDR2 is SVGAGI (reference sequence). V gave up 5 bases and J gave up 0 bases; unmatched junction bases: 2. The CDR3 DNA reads TGTGCCAGCAGTGAGACAGGGGGCTCCTACAATGAGCAGTTCTTC. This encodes CASSETGGSYNEQFF.

CDR3 DNA sequence: TGTGCCAGCAGTTTAGGACAGAATCAGCCCCAGCATTTT. This translates into CASSLGQNQPQHF. This chain connects TRBV27 to TRBJ1-5, with a tentative D call TRBD1 (6 bases). The V end lost 2 bases, the J end lost 4 bases, and 6 bases lay between the germline ends. Germline CDR1 reads MNHEY; CDR2 reads SMNVEV (reference sequence). The CDR3 runs to 13 residues.

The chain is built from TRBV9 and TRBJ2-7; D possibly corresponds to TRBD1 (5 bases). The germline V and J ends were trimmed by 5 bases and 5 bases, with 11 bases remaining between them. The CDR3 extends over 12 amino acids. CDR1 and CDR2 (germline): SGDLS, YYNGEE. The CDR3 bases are TGTGCCAGCAGGGCGCTAGGGGACGAGCAGTACTTC. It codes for CASRALGDEQYF.

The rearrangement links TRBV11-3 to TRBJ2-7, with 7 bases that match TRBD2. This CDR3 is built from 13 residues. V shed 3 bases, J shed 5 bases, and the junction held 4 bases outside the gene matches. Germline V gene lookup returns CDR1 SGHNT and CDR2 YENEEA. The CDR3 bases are TGTGCCAGCAGCTTGCGGGAGACGGACGAGCAGTACTTC. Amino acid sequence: CASSLRETDEQYF.

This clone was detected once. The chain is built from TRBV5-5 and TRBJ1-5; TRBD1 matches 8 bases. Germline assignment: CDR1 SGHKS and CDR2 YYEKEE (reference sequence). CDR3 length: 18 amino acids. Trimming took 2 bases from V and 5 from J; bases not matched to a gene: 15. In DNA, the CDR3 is TGTGCCAGCAGCTTAATTCTATCAGGGGGCCTCGGGGATCAGCCCCAGCATTTT. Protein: CASSLILSGGLGDQPQHF. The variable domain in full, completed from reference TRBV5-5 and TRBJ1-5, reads DAGVTQSPTHLIKTRGQQVTLRCSPISGHKSVSWYQQVLGQGPQFIFQYYEKEERGRGNFPDRFSARQFPNYSSELNVNALLLGDSALYLCASSLILSGGLGDQPQHFGDGTRLSIL.

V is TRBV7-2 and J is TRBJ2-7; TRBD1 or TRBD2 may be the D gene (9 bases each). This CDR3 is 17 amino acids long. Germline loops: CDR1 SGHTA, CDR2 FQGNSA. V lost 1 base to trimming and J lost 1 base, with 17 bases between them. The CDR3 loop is CASSLEPSGTGSYEQYF. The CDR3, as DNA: TGTGCCAGCAGCTTAGAGCCTAGCGGGACAGGGTCCTACGAGCAGTACTTC.

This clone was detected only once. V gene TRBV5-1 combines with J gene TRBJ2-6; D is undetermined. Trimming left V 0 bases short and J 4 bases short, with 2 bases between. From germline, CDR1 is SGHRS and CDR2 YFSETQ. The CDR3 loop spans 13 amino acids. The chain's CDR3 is CASSLEGANVLTF. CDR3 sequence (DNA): TGCGCCAGCAGCTTGGAGGGGGCCAACGTCCTGACTTTC. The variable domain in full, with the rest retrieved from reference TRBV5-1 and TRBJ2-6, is KAGVTQTPRYLIKTRGQQVTLSCSPISGHRSVSWYQQTPGQGLQFLFEYFSETQRNKGNFPGRFSGRQFSNSRSEMNVSTLELGDSALYLCASSLEGANVLTFGAGSRLTVL.

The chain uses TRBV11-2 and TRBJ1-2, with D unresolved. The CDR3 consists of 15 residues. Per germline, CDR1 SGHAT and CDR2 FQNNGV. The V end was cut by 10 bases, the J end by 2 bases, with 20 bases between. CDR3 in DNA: TGTGCCACCAACATCCTAGTCACAATGAACTATGGCTACACCTTC. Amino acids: CATNILVTMNYGYTF.

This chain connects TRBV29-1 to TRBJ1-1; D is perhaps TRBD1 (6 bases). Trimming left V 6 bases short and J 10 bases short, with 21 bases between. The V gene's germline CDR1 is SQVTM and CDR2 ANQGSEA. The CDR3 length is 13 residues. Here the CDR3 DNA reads TGCAGCGTGGCCCCCGGGACATTTTTTGGAGCTTTCTTT. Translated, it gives CSVAPGTFFGAFF.

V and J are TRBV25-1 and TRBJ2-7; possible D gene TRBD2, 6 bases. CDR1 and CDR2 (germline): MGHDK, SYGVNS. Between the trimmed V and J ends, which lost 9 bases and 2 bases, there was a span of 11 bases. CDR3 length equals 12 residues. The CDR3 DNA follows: TGTGCCAGTGGGAGGACCGCCTACGAGCAGTACTTC. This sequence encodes CASGRTAYEQYF.

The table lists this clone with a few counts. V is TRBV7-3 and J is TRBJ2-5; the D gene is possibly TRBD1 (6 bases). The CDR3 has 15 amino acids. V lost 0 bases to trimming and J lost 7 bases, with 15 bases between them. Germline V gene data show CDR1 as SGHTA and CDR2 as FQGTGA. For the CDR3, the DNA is TGTGCCAGCAGCTTAACATCAGGGGCGGGTGGGACCCAGTACTTC. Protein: CASSLTSGAGGTQYF.

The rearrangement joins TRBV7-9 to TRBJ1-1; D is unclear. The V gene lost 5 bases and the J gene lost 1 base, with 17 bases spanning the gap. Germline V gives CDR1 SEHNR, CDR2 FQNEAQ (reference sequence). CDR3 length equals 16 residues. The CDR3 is CASSTREGPSNTEAFF. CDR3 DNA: TGTGCCAGCAGCACCCGAGAAGGCCCGTCGAACACTGAAGCTTTCTTT.

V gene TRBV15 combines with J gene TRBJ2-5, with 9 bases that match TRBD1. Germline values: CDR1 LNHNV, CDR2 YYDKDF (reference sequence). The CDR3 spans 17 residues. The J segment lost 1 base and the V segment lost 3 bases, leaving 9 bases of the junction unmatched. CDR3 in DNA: TGTGCCACCAGCAGTGAAGGGACAGGGAGAGTCCAAGAGACCCAGTACTTC. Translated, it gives CATSSEGTGRVQETQYF.

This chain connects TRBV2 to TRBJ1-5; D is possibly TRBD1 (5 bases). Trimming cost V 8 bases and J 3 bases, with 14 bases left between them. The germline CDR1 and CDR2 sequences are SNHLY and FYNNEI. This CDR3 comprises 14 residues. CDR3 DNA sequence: TGTGCCAGCGGGTGGGAGGACACCAATCAGCCCCAGCATTTT. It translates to CASGWEDTNQPQHF.